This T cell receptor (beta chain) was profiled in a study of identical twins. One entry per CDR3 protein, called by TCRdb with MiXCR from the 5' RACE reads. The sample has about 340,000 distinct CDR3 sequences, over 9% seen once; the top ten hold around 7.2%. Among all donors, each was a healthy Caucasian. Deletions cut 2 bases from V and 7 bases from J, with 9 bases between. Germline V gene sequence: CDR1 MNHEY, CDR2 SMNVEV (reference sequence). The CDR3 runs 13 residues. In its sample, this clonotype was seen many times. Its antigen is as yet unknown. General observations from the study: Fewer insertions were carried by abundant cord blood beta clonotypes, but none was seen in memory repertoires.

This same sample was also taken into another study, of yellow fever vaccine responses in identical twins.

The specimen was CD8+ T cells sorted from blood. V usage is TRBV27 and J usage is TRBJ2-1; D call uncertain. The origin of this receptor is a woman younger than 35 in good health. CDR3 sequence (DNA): TGTGCCAGCAGTTTAACCGTGGGGAATGAGCAGTTCTTC. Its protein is CASSLTVGNEQFF.